This T cell receptor (beta chain) derives from a study of cytomegalovirus exposure and HLA in healthy donors. Study-wide findings and caveats: Researchers reported that a few CMV-associated chains were confirmed in vitro as CMV antigen-specific.

PCR involved 60 Vbeta and 13 Jbeta primers. Here immunoSEQ multiplex PCR was the method, and the copy in TCRdb shows in-frame clones only, minus some. This table holds 150,000 to 200,000 clones, about 80% found once. This clone has only one observation. As yet, its antigen is unknown. The receptor was derived from a woman in her 30s in good health and CMV-seronegative. The specimen sequenced was PBMCs.

The CDR3 reads CSVEEGLAGGRETQYF. CDR3 bases: TGCAGCGTTGAAGAAGGCCTAGCGGGAGGTCGAGAGACCCAGTACTTC. The chain joins TRBV29-1 to TRBJ2-5; 11 bases fit TRBD2. The CDR3 sequence is 16 residues long. The J segment lost 4 bases and the V segment lost 0 bases, leaving 7 bases of the junction unmatched. Germline V gene data show CDR1 as SQVTM and CDR2 as ANQGSEA.